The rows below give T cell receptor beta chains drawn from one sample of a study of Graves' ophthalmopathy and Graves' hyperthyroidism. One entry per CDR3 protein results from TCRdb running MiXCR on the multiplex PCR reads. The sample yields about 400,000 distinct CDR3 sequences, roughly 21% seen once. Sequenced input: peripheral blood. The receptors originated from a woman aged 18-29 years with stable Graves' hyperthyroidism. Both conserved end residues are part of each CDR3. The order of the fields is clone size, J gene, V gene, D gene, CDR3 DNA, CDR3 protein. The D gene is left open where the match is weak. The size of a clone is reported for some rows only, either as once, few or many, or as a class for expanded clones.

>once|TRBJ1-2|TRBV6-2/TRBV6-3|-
TGTGCCAGCACCAACGGGACCGTTTTCGGTGGCTACACCTTC
CASTNGTVFGGYTF
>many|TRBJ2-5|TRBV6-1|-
TGTGCCAGCAGGCACCAAGAGACCCAGTACTTC
CASRHQETQYF
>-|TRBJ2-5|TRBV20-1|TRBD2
TGCAGTGCTAGTAGCCTAGCGGGAGTTTTTGAGACCCAGTACTTC
CSASSLAGVFETQYF
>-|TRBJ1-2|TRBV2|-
TGTGCCAGCAGTAAACAGGGAGCTAACTATGGCTACACCTTC
CASSKQGANYGYTF
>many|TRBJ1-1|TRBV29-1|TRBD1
TGCAGCGTGGGGACAGGGAGCCGTGAAGCTTTCTTT
CSVGTGSREAFF
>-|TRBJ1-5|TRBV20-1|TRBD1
TGCAGTGCTAGAGGACAGGGGGTGAATCAGCCCCAGCATTTT
CSARGQGVNQPQHF
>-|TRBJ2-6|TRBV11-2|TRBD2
TGTGCCAGCAGCCGGGGCGGGAGTCGTGGGGCCAACGTCCTGACTTTC
CASSRGGSRGANVLTF
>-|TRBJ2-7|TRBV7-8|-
TGTGCCAGCAGCCCCTCCTTATACGAGCAGTACTTC
CASSPSLYEQYF
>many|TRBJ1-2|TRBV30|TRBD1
TGTGCCTGGATTGCATCGGCGGGACAGACTAACTATGGCTACACCTTC
CAWIASAGQTNYGYTF
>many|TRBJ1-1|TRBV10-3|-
TGTGCCATCAGAGCCGACACCTCATACACTGAAGCTTTCTTT
CAIRADTSYTEAFF
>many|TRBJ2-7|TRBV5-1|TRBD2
TGCGCCAGCACCCACGACGGCGGGAGGGCCTACGAGCAGTACTTC
CASTHDGGRAYEQYF
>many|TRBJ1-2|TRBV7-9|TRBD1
TGTGCCAGCAGCCCCGGGACAGGGAGACCAAACGGCTATGGCTACACCTTC
CASSPGTGRPNGYGYTF
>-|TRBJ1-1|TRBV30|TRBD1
TGTGCCTGGAGTGGAGGGGACAGGTGGAACACTGAAGCTTTCTTT
CAWSGGDRWNTEAFF
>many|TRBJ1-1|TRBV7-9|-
TGTGCCAGCAGCTTAGTCGGGGGGCTTGGCACTGAAGCTTTCTTT
CASSLVGGLGTEAFF
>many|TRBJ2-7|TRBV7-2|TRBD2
TGTGCCAGCAGCCCGACTAGCGGGCAGTACGAGCAGTACTTC
CASSPTSGQYEQYF
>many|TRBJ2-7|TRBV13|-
TGTGCCAGCAGCTTATTTGGGGGCTACGAGCAGTACTTC
CASSLFGGYEQYF
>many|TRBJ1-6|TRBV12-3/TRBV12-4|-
TGTGCCAGCAACCGGGGACCGGGGGGCAATTCACCCCTCCACTTT
CASNRGPGGNSPLHF
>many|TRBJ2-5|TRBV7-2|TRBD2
TGTGCCAGCAGCCCGGGGACTATCGGAAAGACCCAGTACTTC
CASSPGTIGKTQYF
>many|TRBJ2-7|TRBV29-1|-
TGCAGCGTGCGGACAGCCTCCTACGAGCAGTACTTC
CSVRTASYEQYF
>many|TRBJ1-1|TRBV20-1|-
TGCAGTGCCACACAGAGCACTGAAGCTTTCTTT
CSATQSTEAFF
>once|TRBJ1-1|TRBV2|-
TGTGCCAGCAGTGAAGCAACAGCCCCGAACACTGAAGCTTTCTTT
CASSEATAPNTEAFF
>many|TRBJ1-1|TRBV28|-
TGTGCCAGCAGGGACACCTCTGAAGCTTTCTTT
CASRDTSEAFF
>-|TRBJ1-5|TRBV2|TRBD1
TGTGCCAGCAGGACGGACAGGGCCTATAGCAATCAGCCCCAGCATTTT
CASRTDRAYSNQPQHF
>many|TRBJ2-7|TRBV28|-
TGTGCCAGCAGTGCTTACGAGCAGTACTTC
CASSAYEQYF
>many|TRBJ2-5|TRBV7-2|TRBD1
TGTGCCAGCAGCTCTCCAGGGGGTTCGGAGACCCAGTACTTC
CASSSPGGSETQYF
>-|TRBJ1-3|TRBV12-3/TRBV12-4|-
TGTGCCAGCAGTCCCAGGGGAAACACCATATATTTT
CASSPRGNTIYF
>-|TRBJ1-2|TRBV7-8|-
TGTGCCAGCAGCCCCTATTCCAACCAAGACTATGGCTACACCTTC
CASSPYSNQDYGYTF
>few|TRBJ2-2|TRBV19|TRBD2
TGTGCCAGTAGTATAACCAGCGGGAGGGTTGGCGGGGAGCTGTTTTTT
CASSITSGRVGGELFF
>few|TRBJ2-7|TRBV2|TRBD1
TGTGCCAGCAGTGAACGAAGGGCAGGGGGAACCGAGCAGTACTTC
CASSERRAGGTEQYF
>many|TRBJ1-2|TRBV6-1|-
TGTGCCAGCAGTCGTGACAGCATCTATGGCTACACCTTC
CASSRDSIYGYTF
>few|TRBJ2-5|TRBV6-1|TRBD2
TGTGCCAGCAGTGTTCTAGCGGGAGGAGGTTTGAGTACGGAGACCCAGTACTTC
CASSVLAGGGLSTETQYF
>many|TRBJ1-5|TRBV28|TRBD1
TGTGCCAGCAGTGGAATCAGGGGGGGAAGCAATCAGCCCCAGCATTTT
CASSGIRGGSNQPQHF
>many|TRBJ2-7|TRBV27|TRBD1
TGTGCCAGCAGTTTATCGTGGGGACAGTCCTCCTACGAGCAGTACTTC
CASSLSWGQSSYEQYF
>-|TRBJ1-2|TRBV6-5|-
TGTGCCAGCAGTTACTCCCCGGGAGGGCAGGGCCGTGGCTGCACCTTC
CASSYSPGGQGRGCTF
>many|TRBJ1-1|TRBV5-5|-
TGTGCCAGCAGCTTGGGAGGAGGCCGGAGGAACACTGAAGCTTTCTTT
CASSLGGGRRNTEAFF
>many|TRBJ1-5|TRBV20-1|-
TGCAGTGCCCCCCCCCAGGGTAGCAATCAGCCCCAGCATTTT
CSAPPQGSNQPQHF
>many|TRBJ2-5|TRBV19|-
TGTGCCAGTAGTATCGAGGGCAGGGACCAAGAGACCCAGTACTTC
CASSIEGRDQETQYF
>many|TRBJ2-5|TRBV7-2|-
TGTGCCAGCAGCTTAAACGGAATCAAAGAGACCCAGTACTTC
CASSLNGIKETQYF
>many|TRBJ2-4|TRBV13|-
TGTGCCAGCAGCTTAGGCCATATAGGCAAAAACATTCAGTACTTC
CASSLGHIGKNIQYF
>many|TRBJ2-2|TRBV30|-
TGTGCCTGGCAAGGCAGGGGTTTCGGGGAGCTGTTTTTT
CAWQGRGFGELFF
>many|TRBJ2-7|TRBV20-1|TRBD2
TGCAGTGCTAGACCACGAGGACTAGCGGACTACGAGCAGTACTTC
CSARPRGLADYEQYF
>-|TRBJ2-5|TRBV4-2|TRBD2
TGTGCCAGCAGCCAAGAGGGGACTAGCGGGGTAGAGACCCAGTACTTC
CASSQEGTSGVETQYF
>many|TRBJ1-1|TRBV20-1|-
TGCAGTGCTAGAGAGTGGGGCAGGAACACTGAAGCTTTCTTT
CSAREWGRNTEAFF
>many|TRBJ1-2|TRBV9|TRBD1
TGTGCCAGCAGCGGGGGACAGCCTTACACCTTC
CASSGGQPYTF
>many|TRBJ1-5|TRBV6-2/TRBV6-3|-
TGTGCCAGCACCAGAGACCTAAATCAGCCCCAGCATTTT
CASTRDLNQPQHF
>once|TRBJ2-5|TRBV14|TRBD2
TGTGCCAGCAGCCCTCGACTAGCGGGAGTCGAGACCCAGTACTTC
CASSPRLAGVETQYF
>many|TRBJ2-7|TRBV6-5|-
TGTGCCAGCAGTTACGCGGCAGCCTACGAGCAGTACTTC
CASSYAAAYEQYF
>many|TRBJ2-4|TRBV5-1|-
TGCGCCAGCAGTTCCGCCCAGGACATTCAGTACTTC
CASSSAQDIQYF
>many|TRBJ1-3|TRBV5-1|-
TGCGCCAGCAGCTTGGATGTCCAAATGGAGGGAAACACCATATATTTT
CASSLDVQMEGNTIYF
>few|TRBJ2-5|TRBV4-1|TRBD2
TGCGCCAGCAGCCAAATGCCAGGGGACCAGGCGGGAGGTGATGAGACCCAGTACTTC
CASSQMPGDQAGGDETQYF
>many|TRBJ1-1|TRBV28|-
TGTGCCAGCAGTTTCTCGAGGGAAGCTTTCTTT
CASSFSREAFF
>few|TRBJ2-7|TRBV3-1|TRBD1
TGTGCCAGCAGCCTCCAGGGGGACCCCTACGAGCAGTACTTC
CASSLQGDPYEQYF
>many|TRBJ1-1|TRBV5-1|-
TGCGCCAGCAGACGAGACAGGATCTCTGAAGCTTTCTTT
CASRRDRISEAFF
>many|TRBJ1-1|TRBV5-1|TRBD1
TGCGCCAGCAGTCTTACGGGACAGGGCACTGAAGCTTTCTTT
CASSLTGQGTEAFF
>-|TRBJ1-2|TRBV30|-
TGTGCCTGGAGTGTCTACCAAAGCTATGGCTACACCTTC
CAWSVYQSYGYTF